This T cell receptor beta chain was obtained from a study of blood T cell repertoires in COVID-19. Study context: COVID-19 samples from acute and convalescent phases originated in the United States, Italy and Spain.

This CDR3 spans 14 amino acids. V lost 5 bases, J lost 2 bases, and 9 bases lay in between. Germline CDR1 LNHDA, CDR2 SQIVND (reference sequence). In the study's own analysis: Amplification from reference gene primers served as the basis for estimated nucleated cell counts. Assay used: immunoSEQ multiplex PCR; TCRdb lists only in-frame clones, some missing. The DNA was the basis for D and trimming; V, J and clone size are from that table. This sample yields about 430,000 clones, of which 88% are seen a single time; 0.95% to 1% belongs to the top ten. Ages ranged from about 18 to 89 years, with residence in under 25 US areas.

The V and J genes are TRBV19 and TRBJ2-2; D gene unclear. The TCR originated in a woman under 40 with acute COVID-19. The material sequenced was PBMCs or T cells enriched from blood (not recorded which). CDR3 coding DNA: TGTGCCAGTAGTCGCTCCTATAACACCGGGGAGCTGTTTTTT. This codes for CASSRSYNTGELFF.